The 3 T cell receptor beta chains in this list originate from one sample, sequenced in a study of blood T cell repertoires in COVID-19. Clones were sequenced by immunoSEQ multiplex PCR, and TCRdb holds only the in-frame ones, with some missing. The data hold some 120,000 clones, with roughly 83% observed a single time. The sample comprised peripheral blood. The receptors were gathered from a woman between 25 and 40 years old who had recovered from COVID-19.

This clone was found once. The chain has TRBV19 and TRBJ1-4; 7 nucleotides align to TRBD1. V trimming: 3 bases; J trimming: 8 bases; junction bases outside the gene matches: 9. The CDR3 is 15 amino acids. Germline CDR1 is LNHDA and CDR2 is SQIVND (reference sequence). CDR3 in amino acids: CASSIQGQVGEKLFF. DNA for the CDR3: TGTGCCAGTAGTATCCAAGGACAGGTCGGGGAAAAACTGTTTTTT.

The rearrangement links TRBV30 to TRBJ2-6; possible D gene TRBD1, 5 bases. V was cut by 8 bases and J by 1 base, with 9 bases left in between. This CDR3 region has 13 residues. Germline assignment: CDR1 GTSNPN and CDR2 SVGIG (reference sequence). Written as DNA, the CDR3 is TGTGCCAGTGACAGTTCTGGGGCCAACGTCCTGACTTTC. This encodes CASDSSGANVLTF.

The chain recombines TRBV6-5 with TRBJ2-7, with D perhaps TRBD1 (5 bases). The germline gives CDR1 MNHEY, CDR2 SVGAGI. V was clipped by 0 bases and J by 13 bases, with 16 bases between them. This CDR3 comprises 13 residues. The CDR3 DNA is TGTGCCAGCAGTTACTCGGGCCAGGGATTTCCCTACTTC. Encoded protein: CASSYSGQGFPYF.